One sample yielded the 11 T cell receptor beta chains listed below, sequenced in a study of cytomegalovirus exposure and HLA in healthy donors. Use of 60 Vbeta and 13 Jbeta primers characterized the PCR. Sequencing used immunoSEQ multiplex PCR; TCRdb keeps in-frame clones, though not all of them. This sample has about 160,000 clones, with 70% to 80% found just once. The sequencing input was PBMCs. The receptors originated from a man aged 40-50 years in good health and CMV-seronegative.

This clone was counted between two and nine times. V usage is TRBV2 and J usage is TRBJ1-1, with D maybe TRBD1 (5 bases). This CDR3 region has 16 residues. Germline CDR1 SNHLY, CDR2 FYNNEI. Deletions cut 5 bases from V and 1 base from J, with 17 bases between. The CDR3 is CASSRGGVGGNTEAFF. The CDR3, as DNA: TGTGCCAGCAGTCGCGGGGGGGTCGGGGGGAACACTGAAGCTTTCTTT.

The chain recombines TRBV6-5 with TRBJ1-5, with a weak D call TRBD1 (6 bases). This CDR3 spans 14 amino acids. CDR1 is MNHEY and CDR2 is SVGAGI in the germline V gene. Trimming pared 4 bases from V and 6 bases from J, leaving 13 bases between. The CDR3 protein is CASSSSGGGQPQHF. The CDR3 DNA reads as TGTGCCAGCAGTTCTAGTGGGGGCGGTCAGCCCCAGCATTTT.

The rearrangement uses TRBV5-4 and TRBJ2-5; TRBD2 matches at 8 bases. This CDR3 has 14 residues. The V and J ends lost 4 bases and 2 bases, in that order; junction bases with no gene match: 4. Germline V gene sequence: CDR1 SGHNT, CDR2 YYREEE (reference sequence). The CDR3 reads CASSLGGGQETQYF. Here the CDR3 DNA reads TGTGCCAGCAGCCTCGGGGGGGGGCAAGAGACCCAGTACTTC.

The J gene is TRBJ2-2, the V gene TRBV4-1, with 7 bases lining up with TRBD1. V was clipped by 2 bases and J by 2 bases; unmatched bases: 8. The germline gives CDR1 MGHRA, CDR2 YSYEKL. This CDR3 has 17 residues. CDR3 sequence reads: CASSQTPTGANTGELFF. The CDR3 DNA follows: TGCGCCAGCAGCCAAACCCCAACAGGGGCCAACACCGGGGAGCTGTTTTTT.

The chain carries TRBV7-9 and TRBJ1-5, with D perhaps matching TRBD1 (5 bases). The ends were cut back, 3 bases at V and 7 bases at J, with 10 bases in the middle. The CDR3 runs to 13 residues. Germline CDR1 reads SEHNR; CDR2 reads FQNEAQ (reference sequence). CDR3 loop: CASSLETVQPQHF. The CDR3 DNA is TGTGCCAGCAGCTTGGAGACAGTCCAGCCCCAGCATTTT.

The chain recombines TRBV11-2 with TRBJ2-5; the D gene is possibly TRBD2 (5 bases). Looked up from germline, CDR1 is SGHAT and CDR2 is FQNNGV. Trimming stripped 5 bases from V and 13 bases from J, with 17 bases between. The CDR3 runs to 12 residues. CDR3 bases: TGTGCCAGCAGCCCCCGCCCCGGGAACGGGTACTTC. It yields the protein CASSPRPGNGYF.

This clone was picked up one time. CDR3 amino acids: CASSLPGLTQYF. In nucleotides, the CDR3 is TGTGCCAGCAGTTTACCCGGTCTGACCCAGTACTTC. The gene calls are TRBV28 and TRBJ2-5; unclear D gene. This CDR3 region has 12 residues. V was trimmed by 2 bases and J by 7 bases, leaving 8 bases between them. Germline CDR1 is MDHEN and CDR2 is SYDVKM.

This chain joins TRBV28 and TRBJ2-7; D not certain. Germline V gives CDR1 MDHEN, CDR2 SYDVKM. There are 12 residues in the CDR3. The ends were cut back, 4 bases at V and 0 bases at J, with 4 bases in the middle. Here the CDR3 reads CASSSNSYEQYF. CDR3 coding DNA: TGTGCCAGCAGTTCCAACTCCTACGAGCAGTACTTC.

The chain carries TRBV9 and TRBJ2-3; 7 bases align to TRBD2. After removal of 4 bases from V and 4 bases from J, the junction contained 3 bases not matched to a gene. Germline values: CDR1 SGDLS, CDR2 YYNGEE. The CDR3 has 13 amino acids. The DNA of the CDR3 is TGTGCCAGCAGCTGGGACTATCCAGATACGCAGTATTTT. Translated, it gives CASSWDYPDTQYF.

This clone was recorded once. This chain uses TRBV23-1 with TRBJ1-6; perhaps TRBD1 as D (5 bases). TRBV23-1 is sorted into the ORF group, with uncertain function. The CDR3 runs 18 residues. V was trimmed by 3 bases and J by 7 bases, leaving 22 bases between them. CDR3 coding DNA: TGCGCCAGCAGTCAGGGGCGGGGACCCCAGGCCGACAATTCACCCCTCCACTTT. It is translated as CASSQGRGPQADNSPLHF.

The rearrangement uses TRBV15 and TRBJ1-2; perhaps TRBD1 as D (6 bases). The V gene's germline CDR1 is LNHNV and CDR2 YYDKDF (reference sequence). V was clipped by 0 bases and J by 5 bases, with 13 bases between them. CDR3 length: 15 amino acids. CDR3 amino acids: CATSRDSGALYGYTF. DNA of the CDR3: TGTGCCACCAGCAGAGATTCAGGGGCCCTATATGGCTACACCTTC.